This T cell receptor beta chain derives from a study of blood T cell repertoires in COVID-19. The V segment lost 2 bases and the J segment 4 bases; nucleotides outside the gene matches: 6. The CDR3 is made up of 15 amino acids. Germline values: CDR1 MNHEY, CDR2 SMNVEV (reference sequence). Assay: immunoSEQ multiplex PCR; the TCRdb copy retains only in-frame clones and omits some. The table has about 54,000 clones, more than 80% seen once. The sequencing input was peripheral blood. The receptor was derived from a woman aged 55-75 years with acute or convalescent COVID-19. The rearrangement uses TRBV27 and TRBJ2-7, with 9 bases matching TRBD2. The CDR3 spells CASSLVAGVSYEQYF. Written as DNA, the CDR3 is TGTGCCAGCAGTTTAGTAGCGGGAGTTTCTTACGAGCAGTACTTC.